This is a list of T cell receptor beta chains from one sample in a study of PD-1 blockade in classical Hodgkin lymphoma. TCRdb keeps only in-frame clones here, not all; method: immunoSEQ multiplex PCR. The sample has 15,000 to 20,000 clones; around 90% are singletons. Material for sequencing was peripheral blood mononuclear cells (PBMCs). The receptors were sampled from a human donor with classical Hodgkin lymphoma. Both conserved end residues are part of each CDR3. The D gene is left open where the match is weak. Some rows mark clone size as missing; the rest say once, few, many or name a class of expanded clone.

TRBV27	few	TRBJ2-5	.	CASSTRWGAVETQYF	TGTGCCAGCAGTACTAGGTGGGGGGCGGTAGAGACCCAGTACTTC
TRBV4-3	.	TRBJ1-5	.	CASSQEGGYGNQPQHF	TGCGCCAGCAGCCAAGAAGGGGGGTACGGCAATCAGCCCCAGCATTTT
TRBV4-3	.	TRBJ2-5	.	CASSRFAQETQYF	TGCGCCAGCAGTAGATTCGCGCAAGAGACCCAGTACTTC
TRBV19	.	TRBJ2-7	TRBD2	CASSMGLAGGSEQYF	TGTGCCAGTAGTATGGGACTAGCGGGAGGATCCGAGCAGTACTTC
TRBV18	.	TRBJ1-1	.	CASSPFGGNTEAFF	TGTGCCAGCTCACCATTCGGGGGAAACACTGAAGCTTTCTTT
TRBV27	.	TRBJ2-7	TRBD2	CASSFSRREGLSEQYF	TGTGCCAGCAGTTTCAGTAGGCGGGAGGGCCTCTCCGAGCAGTACTTC
TRBV28	.	TRBJ1-1	.	CASSPVPDSVNTEAFF	TGTGCCAGCAGTCCTGTGCCTGACAGCGTGAACACTGAAGCTTTCTTT
TRBV27	.	TRBJ2-1	.	CASSLTIWDEQFF	TGTGCCAGCAGTTTAACAATTTGGGATGAGCAGTTCTTC
TRBV7-9	few	TRBJ1-1	TRBD1	CASSYSVLGGEVMSEAFF	TGTGCCAGCAGCTATTCAGTCCTAGGGGGCGAAGTTATGTCTGAAGCTTTCTTT
TRBV18	.	TRBJ1-1	.	CASSQARDTEAFF	TGTGCCAGCTCACAGGCCAGGGATACTGAAGCTTTCTTT
TRBV5-1	.	TRBJ2-5	TRBD2	CASSPPTSSGKETQYF	TGCGCCAGCAGCCCCCCGACCTCTAGCGGAAAAGAGACCCAGTACTTC
TRBV7-9	.	TRBJ2-3	.	CASSFAGNTDTQYF	TGTGCCAGCAGCTTCGCCGGGAACACAGATACGCAGTATTTT
TRBV6-5	.	TRBJ1-1	.	CASSYLRDLNTEAFF	TGTGCCAGCAGTTACTTGAGGGATCTAAACACTGAAGCTTTCTTT
TRBV5-4	.	TRBJ2-1	TRBD2	CASSLTGTRVYNEQFF	TGTGCCAGCAGCTTAACCGGGACTAGGGTCTACAATGAGCAGTTCTTC
TRBV19	.	TRBJ1-2	TRBD1	CASSIEKGAAGGYTF	TGTGCCAGTAGTATAGAAAAGGGGGCGGCCGGTGGCTACACCTTC
TRBV5-4	.	TRBJ2-3	.	CASSLGLDTDTQYF	TGTGCCAGCAGCTTGGGACTAGACACAGATACGCAGTATTTT
TRBV4-1	.	TRBJ2-7	.	CASSPGTLDEQYF	TGCGCCAGCAGCCCCGGGACATTGGACGAGCAGTACTTC
TRBV7-8	once	TRBJ2-6	.	CASSGWWTRTSGANVLTF	TGTGCCAGCAGCGGTTGGTGGACACGTACTTCTGGGGCCAACGTCCTGACTTTC
TRBV9	.	TRBJ2-3	.	CASSYRLTDTQYF	TGTGCCAGCAGCTACCGTCTCACAGATACGCAGTATTTT
TRBV28	.	TRBJ2-7	.	CASDQGNPYEQYF	TGTGCCAGCGATCAGGGGAACCCCTACGAGCAGTACTTC
TRBV7-9	.	TRBJ2-5	.	CASSLIGETQYF	TGTGCCAGCAGCTTAATAGGGGAGACCCAGTACTTC
TRBV11-2	.	TRBJ2-7	TRBD1	CASSFPQGTGFYEQYF	TGTGCCAGCAGCTTCCCCCAAGGGACAGGCTTCTACGAGCAGTACTTC
TRBV9	.	TRBJ2-1	.	CASSVGEGYNEQFF	TGTGCCAGCAGCGTAGGTGAGGGTTACAATGAGCAGTTCTTC
TRBV7-8	.	TRBJ2-1	TRBD1	CASSLVPRGPNEQFF	TGTGCCAGCAGCTTAGTTCCCAGGGGGCCCAATGAGCAGTTCTTC
TRBV9	.	TRBJ2-3	.	CASSVRQNTDTQYF	TGTGCCAGCAGCGTCCGGCAAAACACAGATACGCAGTATTTT
TRBV4-2	.	TRBJ2-3	TRBD2	CASSQAGGSPDTQYF	TGTGCCAGCAGCCAAGCGGGCGGGAGCCCAGATACGCAGTATTTT
TRBV14	.	TRBJ2-1	.	CASSSFRGYNEQFF	TGTGCCAGCAGCTCGTTCCGGGGCTACAATGAGCAGTTCTTC
TRBV6-4	.	TRBJ2-3	TRBD2	CASSMLPGLVGRDTQYF	TGTGCCAGCAGTATGCTTCCGGGACTAGTGGGAAGAGATACGCAGTATTTT
TRBV28	.	TRBJ1-2	.	CATVDSGAPLGGYTF	TGTGCCACCGTCGATTCAGGGGCCCCTTTGGGGGGCTACACCTTC
TRBV2	.	TRBJ2-7	TRBD2	CASHLSTGTRRPEQYF	TGTGCCAGCCATCTTTCAACCGGGACTAGAAGGCCCGAGCAGTACTTC
TRBV29-1	.	TRBJ2-5	.	CSVPLTSAETQYF	TGCAGCGTCCCTCTAACCTCCGCGGAGACCCAGTACTTC
TRBV18	.	TRBJ2-1	.	CASSPRGGSSNEQFF	TGTGCCAGCTCACCTCGTGGGGGCTCTTCCAATGAGCAGTTCTTC
TRBV4-1	once	TRBJ1-1	.	CASSQDLNSADNTEAFF	TGCGCCAGCAGCCAAGATCTTAATTCGGCAGACAACACTGAAGCTTTCTTT
TRBV10-2	.	TRBJ2-5	.	CASSLRETQYF	TGCGCCAGCTCCCTCCGGGAGACCCAGTACTTC
TRBV13	.	TRBJ2-3	.	CASSSGRGDTQYF	TGTGCCAGCAGCTCAGGTCGAGGGGATACGCAGTATTTT
TRBV7-9	.	TRBJ1-5	.	CASSPRAGWGAQHF	TGTGCCAGCAGCCCCCGGGCAGGATGGGGCGCCCAGCATTTT
TRBV2	.	TRBJ2-7	TRBD2	CASTPSGSYYEQYF	TGTGCCAGCACCCCCAGCGGGAGCTACTACGAGCAGTACTTC
TRBV11-3	.	TRBJ2-2	TRBD1	CASSLQGATTGELFF	TGTGCCAGCAGCTTACAGGGGGCAACCACCGGGGAGCTGTTTTTT
TRBV7-3	.	TRBJ1-1	TRBD1	CASSPWRPGGDSEAFF	TGTGCCAGTAGCCCTTGGAGACCAGGGGGGGATTCTGAAGCTTTCTTT
TRBV28	.	TRBJ2-1	.	CASSAPGLRPGDEQFF	TGTGCCAGCAGTGCACCGGGACTCAGGCCAGGGGATGAGCAGTTCTTC
TRBV9	.	TRBJ1-1	.	CASSVAGNSGTEAFF	TGTGCCAGCAGCGTTGCGGGAAACTCGGGGACTGAAGCTTTCTTT
TRBV27	.	TRBJ2-1	TRBD1	CASSLRGTVTYNEQFF	TGTGCCAGCAGTTTAAGGGGGACAGTAACCTACAATGAGCAGTTCTTC
TRBV9	once	TRBJ2-7	.	CASSVTGSGGGEQYF	TGTGCCAGCAGCGTAACAGGGTCGGGTGGGGGCGAGCAGTACTTC
TRBV5-1	few	TRBJ2-2	.	CASSLWGTTGELFF	TGCGCCAGCAGCTTATGGGGTACCACCGGGGAGCTGTTTTTT
TRBV10-3	.	TRBJ2-2	.	CAISESARGELFF	TGTGCCATCAGTGAGTCCGCCCGCGGGGAGCTGTTTTTT
TRBV2	.	TRBJ1-1	TRBD1	CASDDRVTEAFF	TGTGCCAGCGACGACAGGGTCACTGAAGCTTTCTTT
TRBV30	.	TRBJ2-3	.	CAWSVNLGSTDTQYF	TGTGCCTGGAGTGTAAACCTAGGGAGCACAGATACGCAGTATTTT
TRBV7-6	.	TRBJ2-1	TRBD2	CASSTIAGSPNEQFF	TGTGCCAGCAGCACAATAGCGGGCAGTCCCAATGAGCAGTTCTTC
TRBV19	.	TRBJ2-6	.	CASRELFRGTGANVLTF	TGTGCCAGTAGGGAATTATTTCGGGGAACTGGGGCCAACGTCCTGACTTTC
TRBV7-2	few	TRBJ2-1	.	CASSFESSSYNEQFF	TGTGCCAGCAGCTTTGAATCTAGCTCCTACAATGAGCAGTTCTTC
TRBV27	.	TRBJ2-7	TRBD1	CASSYRQGAYEQYF	TGTGCCAGCAGTTACCGACAGGGCGCCTACGAGCAGTACTTC
TRBV28	.	TRBJ1-2	.	CASSAAGWGGYTF	TGTGCCAGCAGTGCGGCCGGCTGGGGGGGCTACACCTTC
TRBV19	.	TRBJ2-6	.	CASSIAQYVLTF	TGTGCCAGTAGTATAGCTCAGTACGTCCTGACTTTC
TRBV28	once	TRBJ1-1	.	CASSLGHIGEAFF	TGTGCCAGCAGTTTGGGTCATATTGGTGAAGCTTTCTTT
TRBV7-9	few	TRBJ2-3	.	CASSPTGNTDTQYF	TGTGCCAGCAGCCCCACGGGGAACACAGATACGCAGTATTTT
TRBV5-4	.	TRBJ2-7	.	CASSSLGYEQYF	TGTGCCAGCAGCTCCCTTGGATACGAGCAGTACTTC
TRBV6-6	.	TRBJ2-2	.	CASREPYNTGELFF	TGTGCCAGCAGGGAGCCCTATAACACCGGGGAGCTGTTTTTT